The source of this TCR beta chain is a study of healthy donors' naive CD4 and CD8 T cells. Study-level background: Donors spanned ages 20-25, 40-50 and 60-70 years, half female.

A linear amplification protocol produced the TCR libraries from approximately 460 ng of total RNA. From the reads, TCRdb called clonotypes with MiXCR, one entry per CDR3 protein. Among roughly 200,000 distinct CDR3 sequences, around three quarters were seen once, and the ten largest hold about 2.4%. General observations from the study: Alpha and beta chains were sequenced in bulk without pairing.

Concerning this clonotype: Its antigen is currently unknown.

Naive CD4+ cells were sorted as CD4+CD8-CD45RO-CD45RA+; naive CD8+ as CD8+CD4-CD45RA+CD27bright. Germline lookup yields CDR1 SGHRS and CDR2 YFSETQ. This CDR3 region has 16 residues. Between the trimmed V and J ends, which lost 4 bases and 0 bases, there was a span of 15 bases. V and J are TRBV5-1 and TRBJ2-3; D is possibly TRBD2 (7 bases). Sequenced material: naive CD4+ and CD8+ T cells sorted from blood, pooled from several donors. The source of this sequence is a pool of human donors in good health; the sample pools cells from several healthy donors. CDR3 in amino acids: CASSLPGGPSTDTQYF. For the CDR3, the DNA is TGCGCCAGCAGCCTCCCCGGGGGGCCTAGCACAGATACGCAGTATTTT.